These 14 T cell receptor beta chains were all obtained from the same sample, sequenced in a study of Graves' ophthalmopathy and Graves' hyperthyroidism. Amplification of the TCR beta CDR3 regions used RNA transcripts (as template). First-round RT-PCR relied on HTBI primers, and a second-round multiplex PCR came next. TCRdb reanalysed the multiplex PCR reads using MiXCR and keeps one entry per CDR3 protein. The table includes about 640,000 distinct CDR3 sequences, roughly 39% detected once. The sequencing sample was made of peripheral blood. The source is an adult man with Graves' ophthalmopathy.

The sample holds a few counts of this clonotype. This may arise from a read error, as a much more abundant clone is one base away. The chain couples TRBV29-1 to TRBJ1-2; D gene uncertain. In germline, CDR1 is SQVTM, CDR2 ANQGSEA. This CDR3 comprises 14 residues. CDR3 sequence (DNA): TGCAGCGTTGAAAGAGGGCAGTCAAACTATGGCCACACCTTC. Amino acid sequence: CSVERGQSNYGHTF.

V and J are TRBV10-3 and TRBJ1-4, with TRBD1 matching 9 bases. With V trimmed by 11 bases and J by 8 bases, 9 bases remained unmatched. This CDR3 spans 13 amino acids. The germline V gene encodes CDR1 ENHRY and CDR2 SYGVKD. The CDR3 spells CAWSSGTGEKLFF. The CDR3 DNA reads TGTGCCTGGAGTTCTGGGACAGGGGAAAAACTGTTTTTT.

Many counts were recorded for this clonotype. The CDR3 protein is CASSVPSGTLNYGYTF. The CDR3 nucleotides read TGTGCCAGCAGTGTTCCCTCCGGGACACTGAACTATGGCTACACCTTC. The rearrangement uses TRBV2 and TRBJ1-2; D perhaps matches TRBD1 (6 bases). CDR3 length: 16 amino acids. V gave up 4 bases and J gave up 2 bases, with 17 bases separating them. CDR1 is SNHLY and CDR2 is FYNNEI in the germline V gene. The full variable domain, with the rest looked up from reference TRBV2 and TRBJ1-2, is EPEVTQTPSHQVTQMGQEVILRCVPISNHLYFYWYRQILGQKVEFLVSFYNNEISEKSEIFDDQFSVERPDGSNFTLKIRSTKLEDSAMYFCASSVPSGTLNYGYTFGSGTRLTVV.

Concerning this clonotype: This may come from a read error, since a much larger clone is one base off. J is TRBJ1-6 and V is TRBV7-2; TRBD1 might be the D (6 bases). Germline V gene lookup returns CDR1 SGHTA and CDR2 FQGNSA. The CDR3 totals 15 residues. CDR3 in DNA: TGCGCCAGCAGCCCCGACAGGAAAAGACAGCGGCCCCTCCACTTT. It specifies CASSPDRKRQRPLHF.

The J gene is TRBJ1-3, the V gene TRBV2; no clear D gene. Germline V gene lookup returns CDR1 SNHLY and CDR2 FYNNEI. There are 13 residues in the CDR3. V was clipped by 3 bases and J by 4 bases, with 7 bases between them. The CDR3 region has the DNA TGTGCCAGCAGTGACCCACCCGGAAACACCATATATTTT. Residues: CASSDPPGNTIYF.

This clonotype was counted only a few times. The rearrangement links TRBV12-3 or TRBV12-4 to TRBJ2-7; weak D call: TRBD2 (7 bases). This CDR3 contains 16 residues. Trimming shortened V by 3 bases and J by 0 bases, and 15 bases separated the two germline ends. The CDR3 DNA is TGTGCCAGCAGTTTTAGGGGGGGCAGAAGCTCCTACGAGCAGTACTTC. It codes for CASSFRGGRSSYEQYF.

The gene calls are TRBV10-3 and TRBJ1-1; D not resolved. Trimming left V 3 bases short and J 5 bases short, with 10 bases between. The CDR3 contains 13 residues. Per germline, CDR1 ENHRY and CDR2 SYGVKD. The CDR3 nucleotides read TGTGCCATCAGTGAAAATAGTTTTACTGAAGCTTTCTTT. It yields the protein CAISENSFTEAFF.

The chain carries TRBV7-2 and TRBJ2-2, with 8 bases aligning to TRBD2. The germline gives CDR1 SGHTA, CDR2 FQGNSA. CDR3 length: 15 amino acids. The V segment lost 5 bases and the J segment 4 bases; nucleotides outside the gene matches: 6. CDR3 nucleotide sequence: TGTGCCAGCAGCCAAGTACGGGGGGGCACCGGGGAGCTGTTTTTT. Amino acids: CASSQVRGGTGELFF.

At least ten counts were recorded for this clonotype. J is TRBJ1-1 and V is TRBV19; tentatively, D is TRBD1 (5 bases). This CDR3 has 15 amino acids. The V and J ends lost 5 bases and 3 bases respectively, with 16 bases between them. Germline assignment: CDR1 LNHDA and CDR2 SQIVND (reference sequence). CDR3 in amino acids: CASSAFFGAHTEAFF. In DNA form, the CDR3 reads TGTGCCAGTAGTGCCTTCTTTGGGGCACACACTGAAGCTTTCTTT.

The V and J genes are TRBV11-2 and TRBJ2-7; a possible D gene is TRBD2 (5 bases). The V end lost 2 bases, the J end lost 5 bases, and 16 bases lay between the germline ends. The CDR3 runs to 15 residues. In germline, CDR1 is SGHAT, CDR2 FQNNGV. Here the CDR3 reads CASSLLAGALHEQYF. The CDR3 DNA follows: TGTGCCAGCAGCTTATTGGCGGGCGCTCTCCACGAGCAGTACTTC.

This clonotype came up a few times. The chain joins TRBV20-1 to TRBJ2-7; D may be TRBD1 (7 bases). This CDR3 contains 14 residues. Germline V gene sequence: CDR1 DFQATT, CDR2 SNEGSKA (reference sequence). Trimming pared 0 bases from V and 3 bases from J, leaving 12 bases between. The CDR3 loop reads CSAREYRGLYEQYF. Written as DNA, the CDR3 is TGCAGTGCTAGAGAGTACAGGGGACTCTACGAGCAGTACTTC.

The rearrangement joins TRBV7-4 to TRBJ1-1; 8 positions match TRBD1. The germline CDR1 and CDR2 sequences are SGHVT and SQSDAQ. The CDR3 sequence is 14 residues long. V lost 5 bases and J lost 8; bases outside the gene matches: 10. The DNA for the CDR3 is TGTGCCAGCAGCCCGGGACAGGCGGGTCCCGAAGCTTTCTTT. Its translation is CASSPGQAGPEAFF.

This clonotype was found once. The chain combines TRBV29-1 with TRBJ1-2, with D tentatively TRBD1 (6 bases). Germline V gene lookup returns CDR1 SQVTM and CDR2 ANQGSEA. CDR3 length: 12 residues. Trimming pared 7 bases from V and 1 base from J, leaving 10 bases between. CDR3 in DNA: TGCAGCGCTGGACAGAGTAACTATGGCTACACCTTC. It is translated as CSAGQSNYGYTF.

Ten or more counts support this clonotype. The chain joins TRBV7-9 to TRBJ1-2, with no clear D. The CDR3 runs to 12 residues. V lost 6 bases, J lost 4 bases, and 9 bases lay in between. The germline gives CDR1 SEHNR, CDR2 FQNEAQ (reference sequence). In DNA form, the CDR3 reads TGTGCCAGCAGTATGGGCGGCTATGGCTACACCTTC. Protein: CASSMGGYGYTF.